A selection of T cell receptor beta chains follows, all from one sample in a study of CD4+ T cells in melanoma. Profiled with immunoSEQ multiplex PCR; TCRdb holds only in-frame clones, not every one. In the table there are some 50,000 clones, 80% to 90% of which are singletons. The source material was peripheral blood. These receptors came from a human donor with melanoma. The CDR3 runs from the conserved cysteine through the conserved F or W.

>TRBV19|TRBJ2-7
CASSRQDDSYEQYF
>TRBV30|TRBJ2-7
CAWTQGQISYEQYF
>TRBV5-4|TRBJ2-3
CASSPGRDRETDTQYF
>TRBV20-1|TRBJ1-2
CSAPGGGGYTF
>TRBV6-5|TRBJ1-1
CASSYGSEAFF
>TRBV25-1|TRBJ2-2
CASRINQGAGTGELFF
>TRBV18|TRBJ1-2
CASSPGQANYGYTF
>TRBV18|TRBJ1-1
CASSPRPPGGGGTEAFF
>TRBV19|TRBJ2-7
CASSGTGGNGYEQYF
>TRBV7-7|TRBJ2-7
CASSRGTGNEQYF
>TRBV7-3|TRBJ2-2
CASSLIGAPNTGELFF
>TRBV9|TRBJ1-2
CASSVVGGGYTF
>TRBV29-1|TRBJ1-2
CSVVEGVSYGYTF
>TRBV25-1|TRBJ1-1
CASSEDRGSNTEAFF
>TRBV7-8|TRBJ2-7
CASSSEPSSYEQYF
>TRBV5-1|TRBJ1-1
CASSLGEGQGRRTEAFF
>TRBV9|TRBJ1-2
CASSPTWRSDGYTF
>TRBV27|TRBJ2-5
CASSSRQGGETQYF
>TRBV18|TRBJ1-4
CASSPPGEKLFF
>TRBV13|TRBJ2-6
CASSFLAGVSGANVLTF
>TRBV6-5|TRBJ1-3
CASSYSVHEGNTIYF
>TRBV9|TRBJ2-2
CASSVDSTGELFF
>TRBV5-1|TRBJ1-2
CASSPRTGSGGYTF
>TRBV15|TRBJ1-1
CATSRGGGYTEAFF
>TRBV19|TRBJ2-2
CASSTGGGTGELFF
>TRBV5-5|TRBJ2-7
CASSSGQAISYEQYF
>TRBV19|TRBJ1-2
CASSIMGGQPTLNYGYTF
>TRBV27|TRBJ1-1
CASSFLNGVTEAFF
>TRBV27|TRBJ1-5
CASSLSGYSNQPQHF
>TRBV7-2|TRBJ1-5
CASSLVPGYGGYQPQHF
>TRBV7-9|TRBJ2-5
CASSLPRYLQETQYF
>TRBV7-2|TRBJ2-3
CAIHRAPGDTQYF
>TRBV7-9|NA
CASSLSPSSYEQYF